Listed below are T cell receptor beta chains from one sample, sequenced in a study of OX40 agonist ivuxolimab in advanced cancers. Some clones are missing from TCRdb's copy, which holds only in-frame ones; the method was immunoSEQ multiplex PCR. This sample carries over 60,000 clones, approximately 91% of them seen once, and the ten largest clones take around 2%. Sequenced material: CD4+ or CD8+ T cells sorted from blood, taken in a trial of the OX40 agonist ivuxolimab. The source is an adult with an advanced solid tumor such as melanoma, head and neck, liver or kidney cancer. The CDR3 runs from the conserved cysteine through the conserved F or W. The order of the fields is V gene, clone size, D gene, J gene, CDR3 protein, CDR3 DNA. The D gene is left open where the match is weak. Only part of the rows carry a size: once, few, many, or a class if the clone is expanded.

v_gene: TRBV30
abundance: few
d_gene: NA
j_gene: TRBJ1-1
CDR3aa: CAWTKNTEAFF
CDR3nt: TGTGCCTGGACCAAGAACACTGAAGCTTTCTTT

v_gene: TRBV18
abundance: NA
d_gene: NA
j_gene: TRBJ1-4
CDR3aa: CASSLLGGIEKLFF
CDR3nt: TGTGCCAGCTCACTCTTGGGCGGGATTGAAAAACTGTTTTTT

v_gene: TRBV25-1
abundance: NA
d_gene: NA
j_gene: TRBJ1-6
CDR3aa: CASSEFGTDNNSPLHF
CDR3nt: TGTGCCAGCAGTGAATTTGGGACGGACAATAATTCACCCCTCCACTTT

v_gene: TRBV7-9
abundance: NA
d_gene: NA
j_gene: TRBJ1-6
CDR3aa: CASSLYTGNNSPLHF
CDR3nt: TGTGCCAGCAGCTTATACACTGGTAATAATTCACCCCTCCACTTT

v_gene: TRBV10-2
abundance: NA
d_gene: NA
j_gene: TRBJ1-6
CDR3aa: CASSESAESNSPLHF
CDR3nt: TGCGCCAGCAGTGAGTCGGCAGAATCGAATTCACCCCTCCACTTT

v_gene: TRBV25-1
abundance: NA
d_gene: NA
j_gene: TRBJ1-4
CDR3aa: CASSELGNTNEKLFF
CDR3nt: TGTGCCAGCAGTGAATTAGGGAATACTAATGAAAAACTGTTTTTT

v_gene: TRBV2
abundance: NA
d_gene: TRBD1
j_gene: TRBJ1-4
CDR3aa: CASSEGRDRARDEKLFF
CDR3nt: TGTGCCAGCAGTGAAGGCAGAGACAGGGCTCGAGATGAAAAACTGTTTTTT

v_gene: TRBV6-1
abundance: NA
d_gene: NA
j_gene: TRBJ1-1
CDR3aa: CASQIKMNTEAFF
CDR3nt: TGTGCCAGCCAGATTAAGATGAACACTGAAGCTTTCTTT

v_gene: TRBV15
abundance: NA
d_gene: NA
j_gene: TRBJ2-3
CDR3aa: CATSSAGGSTDTQYF
CDR3nt: TGTGCCACCAGCAGCGCCGGCGGTAGCACAGATACGCAGTATTTT

v_gene: TRBV5-4
abundance: NA
d_gene: NA
j_gene: TRBJ2-5
CDR3aa: CASSQNLQETQYF
CDR3nt: TGTGCCAGCAGCCAAAATCTCCAAGAGACCCAGTACTTC

v_gene: TRBV21-1
abundance: NA
d_gene: NA
j_gene: TRBJ2-3
CDR3aa: CASSKVLLDRGLTDTQYF
CDR3nt: TGTGCCAGCAGCAAAGTCCTGCTCGACAGGGGGCTTACAGATACGCAGTATTTT

v_gene: TRBV1
abundance: NA
d_gene: NA
j_gene: TRBJ2-3
CDR3aa: CTSSQDPTSDRTDTQYF
CDR3nt: TGCACCAGCAGCCAAGATCCGACCAGTGACCGCACAGATACGCAGTATTTT

v_gene: TRBV5-6
abundance: NA
d_gene: NA
j_gene: TRBJ1-1
CDR3aa: CASSLAGPVEAFF
CDR3nt: TGTGCCAGCAGCTTGGCCGGGCCTGTTGAAGCTTTCTTT

v_gene: TRBV7-9
abundance: NA
d_gene: TRBD1
j_gene: TRBJ2-4
CDR3aa: CASSRTGAAPGDIQYF
CDR3nt: TGTGCCAGCAGCAGGACAGGAGCCGCCCCCGGGGACATTCAGTACTTC

v_gene: TRBV6-1
abundance: once
d_gene: TRBD1
j_gene: TRBJ1-6
CDR3aa: CASSVGGADRGGSPLHF
CDR3nt: TGTGCCAGCAGTGTGGGCGGGGCGGACAGGGGGGGTTCACCCCTCCACTTT

v_gene: TRBV5-1
abundance: NA
d_gene: NA
j_gene: TRBJ1-3
CDR3aa: CASSLGGPSGNTIYF
CDR3nt: TGCGCCAGCAGCTTGGGGGGGCCCTCTGGAAACACCATATATTTT

v_gene: TRBV7-9
abundance: NA
d_gene: TRBD1
j_gene: TRBJ1-2
CDR3aa: CASSLGDRTGNYGYTF
CDR3nt: TGTGCCAGCAGCTTAGGGGACCGGACAGGAAACTATGGCTACACCTTC

v_gene: TRBV19
abundance: NA
d_gene: NA
j_gene: TRBJ1-1
CDR3aa: CASSIGVRLKRTEAFF
CDR3nt: TGTGCCAGTAGTATAGGGGTCAGACTGAAAAGGACTGAAGCTTTCTTT